This T cell receptor beta chain came from a study of cytomegalovirus exposure and HLA in healthy donors. Study-level points and caveats: Later analysis placed DRB1 highest and HLA-C lowest in TCR association rates, which differed by HLA locus. In an earlier analysis, productive rearrangement rates for most beta V segments clustered near 87% or 30%.

About this clone itself: The antigen remains unidentified.

13 Jbeta primers and 60 Vbeta primers were used for the PCR. Per the original methods: Later reanalysis found 60 million to 90 million unique TCR beta chains, around 11 million of them shared. The repertoire was sequenced with immunoSEQ multiplex PCR; TCRdb's copy has only in-frame clones and lacks some. From that table come the V and J calls and clone size; the DNA was used to work out D and trimming. The data hold roughly 200,000 clones, with 76% observed a single time. What was sequenced was PBMCs. The clonotype comes from a man aged 18 to 29 in good health and CMV-seronegative.

Written as DNA, the CDR3 is TGTGCCAGCCAGTCCGGGGAGGGCTACACCTTC. This encodes CASQSGEGYTF. J is TRBJ1-2 and V is TRBV27; D not certain. The V end was cut by 8 bases, the J end by 8 bases, with 12 bases between. Germline V gene lookup returns CDR1 MNHEY and CDR2 SMNVEV (reference sequence). This CDR3 region has 11 residues.